A selection of T cell receptor beta chains follows, all from one sample in a study of blood T cell repertoires in COVID-19. Some clones are missing from TCRdb's copy, which holds only in-frame ones; the method was immunoSEQ multiplex PCR. In the table there are approximately 49,000 clones, around 65% of which are singletons. Sample: peripheral blood. Receptors were obtained from a woman in her sixties or seventies with acute or convalescent COVID-19. Each CDR3 is given with its conserved first and last residue. Fields, in order: J gene, D gene, V gene, clone size, CDR3 protein, CDR3 DNA. A D gene is named only where the DNA matches it firmly. Not all rows give a size; the values are once, few, many and, for expanded clones, a class.

TRBJ2-2 - TRBV18 - CASSPALGPNTGELFF TGTGCCAGCTCACCGGCTCTGGGGCCAAACACCGGGGAGCTGTTTTTT
TRBJ2-1 - TRBV4-1 - CASSQRFSDTYNEQFF TGCGCCAGCAGCCAACGATTTAGCGACACCTACAATGAGCAGTTCTTC
TRBJ1-2 - TRBV11-2 - CASSSLVSGYTF TGTGCCAGCAGCTCATTAGTTTCTGGCTACACCTTC
TRBJ1-2 TRBD1 TRBV5-4 once CASSLGQANYGYTF TGTGCCAGCAGTTTGGGACAGGCAAACTATGGCTACACCTTC
TRBJ2-3 - TRBV16 - CASSLADYRTDTQYF TGTGCCAGCAGCCTAGCGGACTACCGCACAGATACGCAGTATTTT
TRBJ2-2 TRBD2 TRBV10-3 - CAIREPGGRTGELFF TGTGCCATCAGAGAGCCGGGAGGGCGGACCGGGGAGCTGTTTTTT
TRBJ2-1 TRBD2 TRBV11-2 - CASSLLAEEQFF TGTGCCAGCAGCTTACTAGCGGAGGAGCAGTTCTTC
TRBJ1-3 - TRBV19 - CASTRQYAEPGNTIYF TGTGCCAGTACCCGACAGTACGCAGAACCTGGAAACACCATATATTTT
TRBJ2-7 TRBD1 TRBV27 - CASSKAGQGTYEQYF TGTGCCAGCAGTAAAGCGGGACAGGGCACATACGAGCAGTACTTC
TRBJ2-1 - TRBV4-1 few CASSQDLLAGEQFF TGCGCCAGCAGCCAAGATTTGTTGGCGGGAGAGCAGTTCTTC
TRBJ2-5 - TRBV27 - CASSLLRAETQYF TGTGCCAGCAGTTTATTACGCGCGGAGACCCAGTACTTC
TRBJ2-7 - TRBV10-3 - CAISEGRGWDEQYF TGTGCCATCAGTGAGGGGCGTGGGTGGGACGAGCAGTACTTC
TRBJ2-3 - TRBV18 - CASSGQGLDADTQYF TGTGCCAGCTCAGGCCAGGGCTTAGACGCAGATACGCAGTATTTT
TRBJ1-6 - TRBV7-3 - CASSLSPNSPLHF TGTGCCAGCAGCTTAAGTCCGAATTCACCCCTCCACTTT
TRBJ2-7 - TRBV2 - CASRAGTLIFRVYEQYF TGTGCCAGCAGGGCCGGGACATTGATATTCCGAGTCTACGAGCAGTACTTC
TRBJ1-1 - TRBV7-2 few CASSLRRREGEAFF TGTGCCAGCAGCTTACGGCGTCGCGAGGGTGAAGCTTTCTTT
TRBJ2-4 - TRBV28 - CASSRTPFDTGLAKNIQYF TGTGCCAGCAGCCGTACGCCCTTCGATACTGGGCTAGCCAAAAACATTCAGTACTTC
TRBJ1-2 - TRBV5-1 few CASSPGSTYYGYTF TGCGCCAGCAGCCCCGGGTCGACGTACTATGGCTACACCTTC
TRBJ2-7 - TRBV3-1/TRBV3-2 - CASSDSGSYEQYF TGTGCCAGCAGCGACTCCGGATCCTACGAGCAGTACTTC
TRBJ2-1 - TRBV4-3 - CASSQDSASFNEQFF TGCGCCAGCAGCCAAGATAGCGCGAGCTTCAATGAGCAGTTCTTC
TRBJ2-2 TRBD2 TRBV27 - CASSFLVTSTDTGELFF TGTGCCAGCAGTTTTCTGGTGACTAGCACAGACACCGGGGAGCTGTTTTTT
TRBJ2-5 TRBD2 TRBV4-2 - CASSQDRLAPETQYF TGTGCCAGCAGCCAAGATCGACTAGCGCCGGAGACCCAGTACTTC
TRBJ2-2 - TRBV2 - CASREQGSSVTGELFF TGTGCCAGCAGGGAGCAGGGTTCTTCGGTCACCGGGGAGCTGTTTTTT
TRBJ2-1 TRBD1 TRBV27 - CASTPLNRDRDEQFF TGTGCCAGCACCCCCTTAAATCGCGACAGGGATGAGCAGTTCTTC
TRBJ2-7 - TRBV7-9 - CASSLSTREQYF TGTGCCAGCAGCTTAAGCACCCGCGAGCAGTACTTC
TRBJ1-2 TRBD1 TRBV4-1 few CASRSPTGAGGYTF TGCGCCAGCAGGTCTCCAACAGGGGCCGGTGGCTACACCTTC
TRBJ1-1 - TRBV7-9 - CASSPGARGGGTEAFF TGTGCCAGCAGCCCAGGGGCAAGAGGAGGCGGCACTGAAGCTTTCTTT
TRBJ2-2 - TRBV6-5 - CASSPGKAGELFF TGTGCCAGCAGTCCAGGGAAGGCCGGGGAGCTGTTTTTT
TRBJ1-5 TRBD1 TRBV6-5 - CASSYCRTGEDQPQHF TGTGCCAGCAGTTACTGCCGGACAGGGGAGGATCAGCCCCAGCATTTT
TRBJ2-1 - TRBV24-1 - CATTSSPSANEQFF TGTGCCACCACGTCTTCCCCTAGCGCCAATGAGCAGTTCTTC
TRBJ2-7 - TRBV28 - CASSLSQEPYEQYF TGTGCCAGCAGTTTATCACAGGAACCCTACGAGCAGTACTTC
TRBJ2-7 - TRBV28 - CASSPWSHEQYF TGTGCCAGCAGTCCGTGGAGCCACGAGCAGTACTTC
TRBJ2-2 - TRBV2 - CASTPSYTTGELFF TGTGCCAGCACTCCTAGCTACACCACCGGGGAGCTGTTTTTT
TRBJ2-5 - TRBV3-1/TRBV3-2 - CASSPTLRDETQYF TGTGCCAGCAGCCCGACCCTGAGGGATGAGACCCAGTACTTC
TRBJ2-2 - TRBV19 - CASSTPGVNTGELFF TGTGCCAGTAGTACCCCGGGGGTCAACACCGGGGAGCTGTTTTTT
TRBJ2-1 - TRBV27 - CASSLGGAWNEQFF TGTGCCAGCAGTTTAGGGGGGGCGTGGAATGAGCAGTTCTTC
TRBJ1-6 - TRBV19 - CASSQDSLRGSPLHF TGTGCCAGTAGTCAGGACAGCCTAAGGGGTTCACCCCTCCACTTT
TRBJ2-3 TRBD1 TRBV5-1 - CASSLGDRVDTQYF TGCGCCAGCAGCTTGGGGGACAGGGTAGATACGCAGTATTTT
TRBJ1-1 - TRBV9 - CASSVDKNTEAFF TGTGCCAGCAGCGTAGACAAGAACACTGAAGCTTTCTTT
TRBJ2-7 - TRBV7-8 - CASSPQGWAYEQYF TGTGCCAGCAGCCCCCAGGGGTGGGCGTACGAGCAGTACTTC
TRBJ1-5 - TRBV6-5 - CASMSGWGNQPQHF TGTGCCAGCATGTCGGGGTGGGGCAATCAGCCCCAGCATTTT
TRBJ2-5 TRBD1 TRBV7-3 - CASSFTGEETQYF TGTGCCAGCAGCTTCACAGGGGAAGAGACCCAGTACTTC
TRBJ2-1 TRBD2 TRBV6-4 - CASSVTGGEQFF TGTGCCAGCAGTGTTACGGGGGGTGAGCAGTTCTTC
TRBJ2-7 - TRBV5-1 - CASSSAFSGTYEQYF TGCGCCAGCAGCTCCGCTTTCTCCGGGACCTACGAGCAGTACTTC
TRBJ2-3 - TRBV2 - CASTRIQSTQYF TGTGCCAGCACCAGGATACAGAGTACGCAGTATTTT
TRBJ2-1 - TRBV29-1 - CSVEDSVYNEQFF TGCAGCGTTGAAGACAGCGTGTACAATGAGCAGTTCTTC
TRBJ2-7 - TRBV6-5 - CASSYSRTVGEQYF TGTGCCAGCAGTTACAGTAGGACAGTGGGCGAGCAGTACTTC
TRBJ1-2 - TRBV11-2 - CASSLTGSYGYTF TGTGCCAGCAGCCTCACAGGGAGCTATGGCTACACCTTC
TRBJ1-1 - TRBV15 few CATSRDRGNTEAFF TGTGCCACCAGCAGAGATAGAGGGAACACTGAAGCTTTCTTT
TRBJ2-7 TRBD1 TRBV28 - CASSEPPGQGAYEQYF TGTGCCAGCAGTGAACCGCCGGGACAGGGGGCATACGAGCAGTACTTC
TRBJ1-2 - TRBV3-1/TRBV3-2 - CASSQGHSYGYTF TGTGCCAGCAGCCAAGGGCACAGCTATGGCTACACCTTC
TRBJ1-1 TRBD1 TRBV5-4 few CASSFSLQGVNTEAFF TGTGCCAGCAGCTTTTCCCTCCAGGGGGTGAACACTGAAGCTTTCTTT
TRBJ1-5 - TRBV19 few CASRPPYGPQHF TGTGCCAGTAGGCCCCCCTACGGGCCCCAGCATTTT
TRBJ2-2 TRBD2 TRBV10-2 - CASKQTMTSGITGELFF TGCGCCAGCAAACAGACGATGACTAGCGGTATCACCGGGGAGCTGTTTTTT
TRBJ1-1 TRBD1 TRBV25-1 - CASSEYGQGKGNTEAFF TGTGCCAGCAGTGAATACGGACAGGGGAAGGGAAACACTGAAGCTTTCTTT
TRBJ1-2 - TRBV7-2 - CASSLPPVYGYTF TGTGCCAGCAGCTTACCACCGGTTTATGGCTACACCTTC
TRBJ2-7 - TRBV2 - CASRATGPYEQYF TGTGCCAGCAGAGCCACAGGGCCCTACGAGCAGTACTTC